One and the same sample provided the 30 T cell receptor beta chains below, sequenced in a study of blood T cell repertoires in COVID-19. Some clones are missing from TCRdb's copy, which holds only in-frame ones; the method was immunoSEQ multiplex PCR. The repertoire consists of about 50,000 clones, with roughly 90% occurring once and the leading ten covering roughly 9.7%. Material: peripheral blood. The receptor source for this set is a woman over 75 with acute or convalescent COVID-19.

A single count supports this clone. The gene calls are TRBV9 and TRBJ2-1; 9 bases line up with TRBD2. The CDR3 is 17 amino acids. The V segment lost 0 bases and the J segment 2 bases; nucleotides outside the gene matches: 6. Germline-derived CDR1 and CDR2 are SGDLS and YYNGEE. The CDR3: CASSVVAGALPYNEQFF. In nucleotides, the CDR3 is TGTGCCAGCAGCGTAGTAGCGGGAGCCTTACCCTACAATGAGCAGTTCTTC.

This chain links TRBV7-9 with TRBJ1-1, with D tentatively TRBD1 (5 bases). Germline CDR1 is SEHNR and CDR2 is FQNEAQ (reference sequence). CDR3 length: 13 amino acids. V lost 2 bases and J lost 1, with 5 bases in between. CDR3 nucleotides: TGTGCCAGCAGCTTAACAGGGAACACTGAAGCTTTCTTT. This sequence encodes CASSLTGNTEAFF.

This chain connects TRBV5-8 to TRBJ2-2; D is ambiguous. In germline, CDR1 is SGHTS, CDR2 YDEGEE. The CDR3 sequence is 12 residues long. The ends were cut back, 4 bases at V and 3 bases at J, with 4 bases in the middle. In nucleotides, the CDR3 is TGTGCCAGCAGCCCCGACACCGGGGAGCTGTTTTTT. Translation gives CASSPDTGELFF.

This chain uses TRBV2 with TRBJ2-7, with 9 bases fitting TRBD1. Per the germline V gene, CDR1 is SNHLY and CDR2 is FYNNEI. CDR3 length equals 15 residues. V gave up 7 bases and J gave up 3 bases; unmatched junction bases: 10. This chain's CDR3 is CASTRDRVLLYEQYF. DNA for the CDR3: TGTGCCAGCACCCGGGACAGGGTATTGCTCTACGAGCAGTACTTC. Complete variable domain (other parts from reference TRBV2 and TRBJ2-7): EPEVTQTPSHQVTQMGQEVILRCVPISNHLYFYWYRQILGQKVEFLVSFYNNEISEKSEIFDDQFSVERPDGSNFTLKIRSTKLEDSAMYFCASTRDRVLLYEQYFGPGTRLTVT.

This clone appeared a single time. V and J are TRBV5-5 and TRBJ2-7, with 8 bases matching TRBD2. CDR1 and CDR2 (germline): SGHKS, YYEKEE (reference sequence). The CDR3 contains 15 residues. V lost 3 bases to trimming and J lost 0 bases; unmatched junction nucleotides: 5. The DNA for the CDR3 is TGTGCCAGCAGCTCCGTAGCGGGATCCTCCTACGAGCAGTACTTC. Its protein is CASSSVAGSSYEQYF.

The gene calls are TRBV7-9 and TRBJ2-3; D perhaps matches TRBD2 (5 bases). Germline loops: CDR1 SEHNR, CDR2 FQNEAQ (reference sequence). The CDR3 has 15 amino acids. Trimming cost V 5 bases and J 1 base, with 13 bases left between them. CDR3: CASSPGVAGTDTQYF. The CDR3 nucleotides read TGTGCCAGCAGCCCCGGGGTCGCTGGCACAGATACGCAGTATTTT.

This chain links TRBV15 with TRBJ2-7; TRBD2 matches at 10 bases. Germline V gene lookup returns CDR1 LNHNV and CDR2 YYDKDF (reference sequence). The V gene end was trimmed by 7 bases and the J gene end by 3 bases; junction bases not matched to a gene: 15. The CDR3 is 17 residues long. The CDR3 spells CATTERPASSGSYEQYF. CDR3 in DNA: TGTGCCACCACCGAAAGGCCTGCTTCTAGCGGGAGCTACGAGCAGTACTTC.

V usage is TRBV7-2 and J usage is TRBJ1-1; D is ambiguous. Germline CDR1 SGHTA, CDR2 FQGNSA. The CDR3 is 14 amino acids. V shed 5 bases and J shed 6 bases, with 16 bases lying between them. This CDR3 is CASSPKFVAPEAFF. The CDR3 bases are TGTGCCAGCAGCCCGAAGTTTGTGGCCCCTGAAGCTTTCTTT. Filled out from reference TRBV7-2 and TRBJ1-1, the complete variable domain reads GAGVSQSPSNKVTEKGKDVELRCDPISGHTALYWYRQSLGQGLEFLIYFQGNSAPDKSGLPSDRFSAERTGGSVSTLTIQRTQQEDSAVYLCASSPKFVAPEAFFGQGTRLTVV.

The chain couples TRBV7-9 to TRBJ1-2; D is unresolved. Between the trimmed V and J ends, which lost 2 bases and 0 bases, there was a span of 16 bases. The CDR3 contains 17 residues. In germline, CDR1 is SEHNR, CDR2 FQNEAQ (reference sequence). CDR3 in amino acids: CASSLLYPSSSNYGYTF. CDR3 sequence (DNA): TGTGCCAGCAGCTTACTATATCCGTCATCTTCTAACTATGGCTACACCTTC. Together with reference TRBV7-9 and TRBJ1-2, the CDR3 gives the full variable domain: DTGVSQNPRHKITKRGQNVTFRCDPISEHNRLYWYRQTLGQGPEFLTYFQNEAQLEKSRLLSDRFSAERPKGSFSTLEIQRTEQGDSAMYLCASSLLYPSSSNYGYTFGSGTRLTVV.

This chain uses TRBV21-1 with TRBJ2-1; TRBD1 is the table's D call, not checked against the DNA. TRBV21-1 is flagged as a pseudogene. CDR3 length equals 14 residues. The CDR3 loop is CASRRGRVRGEQFF. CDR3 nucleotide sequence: TGTGCCAGCAGAAGAGGACGGGTTAGGGGTGAGCAGTTCTTC.

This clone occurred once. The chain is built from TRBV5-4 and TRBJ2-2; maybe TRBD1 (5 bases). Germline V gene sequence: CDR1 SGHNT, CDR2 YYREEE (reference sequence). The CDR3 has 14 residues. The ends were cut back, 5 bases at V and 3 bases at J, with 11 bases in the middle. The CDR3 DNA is TGTGCCAGCAGGACAGATCCGGACACCGGGGAGCTGTTTTTT. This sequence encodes CASRTDPDTGELFF.

As DNA, the CDR3 is TGTGCCAGCAGTTACCAGGGGGCAGAACCTAATGAAAAACTGTTTTTT. It encodes CASSYQGAEPNEKLFF. The genes are TRBV27 and TRBJ1-4, with 8 bases fitting TRBD1. The germline V gene has CDR1 MNHEY and CDR2 SMNVEV (reference sequence). This CDR3 spans 16 amino acids. Losses at the gene ends were 4 bases for V and 3 bases for J; bases not matched to a gene: 7.

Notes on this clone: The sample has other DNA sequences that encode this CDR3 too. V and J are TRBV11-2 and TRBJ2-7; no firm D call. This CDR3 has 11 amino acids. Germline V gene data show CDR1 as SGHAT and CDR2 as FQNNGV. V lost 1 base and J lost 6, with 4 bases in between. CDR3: CASSLAVEQYF. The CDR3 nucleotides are TGTGCCAGCAGCTTAGCAGTCGAGCAGTACTTC.

The CDR3 region is CASSDSYEQYF. CDR3 coding DNA: TGTGCCAGCAGTGACAGCTACGAGCAGTACTTC. The V and J genes are TRBV25-1 and TRBJ2-7; no firm D call. Germline CDR1 reads MGHDK; CDR2 reads SYGVNS. V lost 3 bases to trimming and J lost 3 bases, with 3 bases between them. The length of the CDR3 is 11 residues.

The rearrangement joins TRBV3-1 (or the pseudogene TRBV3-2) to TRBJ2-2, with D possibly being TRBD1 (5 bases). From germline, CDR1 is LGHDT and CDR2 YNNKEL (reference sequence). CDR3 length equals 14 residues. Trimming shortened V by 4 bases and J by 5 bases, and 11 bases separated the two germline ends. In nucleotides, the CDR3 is TGTGCCAGCAGCCGCGACAGCCCTACCGGGGAGCTGTTTTTT. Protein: CASSRDSPTGELFF.

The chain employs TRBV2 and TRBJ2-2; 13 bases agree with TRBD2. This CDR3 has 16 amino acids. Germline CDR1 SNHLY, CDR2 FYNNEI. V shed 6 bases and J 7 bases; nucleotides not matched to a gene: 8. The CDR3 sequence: CASRRTSGSAIGELFF. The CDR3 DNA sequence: TGTGCCAGCAGGAGGACTAGCGGGAGTGCAATCGGGGAGCTGTTTTTT.

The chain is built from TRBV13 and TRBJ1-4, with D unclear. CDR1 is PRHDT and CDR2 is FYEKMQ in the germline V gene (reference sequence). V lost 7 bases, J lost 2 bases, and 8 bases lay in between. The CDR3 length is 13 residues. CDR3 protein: CASTSSTNEKLFF. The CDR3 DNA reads TGTGCCAGCACTTCGAGTACTAATGAAAAACTGTTTTTT.

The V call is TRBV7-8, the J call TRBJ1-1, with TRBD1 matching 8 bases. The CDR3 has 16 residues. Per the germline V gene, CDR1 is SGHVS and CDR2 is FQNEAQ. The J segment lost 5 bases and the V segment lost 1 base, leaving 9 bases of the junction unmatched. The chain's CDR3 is CASSLGPGTGTTEAFF. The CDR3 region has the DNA TGTGCCAGCAGCTTAGGTCCCGGGACAGGAACTACTGAAGCTTTCTTT.

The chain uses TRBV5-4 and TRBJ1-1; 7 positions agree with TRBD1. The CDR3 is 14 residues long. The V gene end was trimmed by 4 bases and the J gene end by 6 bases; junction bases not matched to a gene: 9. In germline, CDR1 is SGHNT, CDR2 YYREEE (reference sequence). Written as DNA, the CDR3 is TGTGCCAGCAGCCCAAAGACAGGGAAGGCTGAAGCTTTCTTT. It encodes CASSPKTGKAEAFF.

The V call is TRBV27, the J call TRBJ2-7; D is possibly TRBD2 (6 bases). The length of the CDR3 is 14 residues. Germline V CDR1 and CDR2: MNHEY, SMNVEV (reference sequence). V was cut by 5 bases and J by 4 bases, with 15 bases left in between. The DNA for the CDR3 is TGTGCCAGCAGTCGGGACTCGAGAGGATACGAGCAGTACTTC. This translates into CASSRDSRGYEQYF.

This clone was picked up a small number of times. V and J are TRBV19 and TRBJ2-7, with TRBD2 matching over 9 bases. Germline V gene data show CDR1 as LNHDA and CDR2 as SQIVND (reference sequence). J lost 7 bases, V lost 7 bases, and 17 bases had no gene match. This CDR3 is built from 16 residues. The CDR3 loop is CASKDGAGGPMGEQYF. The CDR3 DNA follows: TGTGCCAGTAAGGATGGGGCGGGAGGGCCAATGGGAGAGCAGTACTTC. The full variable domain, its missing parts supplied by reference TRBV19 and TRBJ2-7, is DGGITQSPKYLFRKEGQNVTLSCEQNLNHDAMYWYRQDPGQGLRLIYYSQIVNDFQKGDIAEGYSVSREKKESFPLTVTSAQKNPTAFYLCASKDGAGGPMGEQYFGPGTRLTVT.

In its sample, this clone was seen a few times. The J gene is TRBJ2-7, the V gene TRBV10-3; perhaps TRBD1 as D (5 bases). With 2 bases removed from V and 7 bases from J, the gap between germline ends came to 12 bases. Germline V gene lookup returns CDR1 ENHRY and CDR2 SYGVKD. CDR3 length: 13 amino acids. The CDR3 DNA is TGTGCCATCAGTGAGACAGGAAGGGGAGAGCAGTACTTC. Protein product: CAISETGRGEQYF.

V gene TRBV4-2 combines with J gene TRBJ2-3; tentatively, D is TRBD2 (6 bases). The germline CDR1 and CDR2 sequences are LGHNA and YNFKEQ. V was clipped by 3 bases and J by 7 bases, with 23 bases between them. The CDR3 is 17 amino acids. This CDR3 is CASSQTPGTAGRNTQYF. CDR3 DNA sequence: TGTGCCAGCAGCCAGACCCCCGGGACTGCAGGCAGGAATACGCAGTATTTT.

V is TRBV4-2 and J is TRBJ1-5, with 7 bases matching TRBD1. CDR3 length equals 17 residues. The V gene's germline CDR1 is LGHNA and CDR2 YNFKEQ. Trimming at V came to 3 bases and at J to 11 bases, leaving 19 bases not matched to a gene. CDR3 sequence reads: CASSHLSGGDRGRSQHF. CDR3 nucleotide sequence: TGTGCCAGCAGCCATCTCAGCGGAGGGGACAGAGGTAGGTCCCAGCATTTT.

The CDR3 loop reads CASSIETGRNEKLFF. The CDR3 DNA reads as TGTGCCAGTAGTATTGAGACAGGCCGTAATGAAAAACTGTTTTTT. The chain recombines TRBV19 with TRBJ1-4; possibly TRBD1 for D (6 bases). The V end lost 3 bases, the J end lost 4 bases, and 12 bases lay between the germline ends. The CDR3 runs 15 residues. Germline V gives CDR1 LNHDA, CDR2 SQIVND (reference sequence).

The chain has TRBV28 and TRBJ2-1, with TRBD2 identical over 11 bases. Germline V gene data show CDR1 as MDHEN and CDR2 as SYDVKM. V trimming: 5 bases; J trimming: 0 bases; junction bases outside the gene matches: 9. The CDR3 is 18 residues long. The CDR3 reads CASSHLAGGLSSYNEQFF. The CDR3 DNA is TGTGCCAGCAGTCATCTAGCGGGAGGCCTGAGCTCCTACAATGAGCAGTTCTTC. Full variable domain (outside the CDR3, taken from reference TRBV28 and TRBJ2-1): DVKVTQSSRYLVKRTGEKVFLECVQDMDHENMFWYRQDPGLGLRLIYFSYDVKMKEKGDIPEGYSVSREKKERFSLILESASTNQTSMYLCASSHLAGGLSSYNEQFFGPGTRLTVL.

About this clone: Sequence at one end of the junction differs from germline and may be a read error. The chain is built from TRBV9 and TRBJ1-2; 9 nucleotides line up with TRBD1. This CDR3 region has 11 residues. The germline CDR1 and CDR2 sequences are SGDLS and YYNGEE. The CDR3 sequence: CASSSGQGPAF. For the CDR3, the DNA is TGTGCCAGCAGCTCGGGACAGGGCCCCGCCTTC.

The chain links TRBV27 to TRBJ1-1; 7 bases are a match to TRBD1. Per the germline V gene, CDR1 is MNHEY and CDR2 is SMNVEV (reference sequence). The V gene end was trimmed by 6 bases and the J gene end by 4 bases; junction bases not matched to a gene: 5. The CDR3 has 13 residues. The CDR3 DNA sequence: TGTGCCAGCAGCCACAGGGGCCTCACTGAAGCTTTCTTT. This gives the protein CASSHRGLTEAFF.

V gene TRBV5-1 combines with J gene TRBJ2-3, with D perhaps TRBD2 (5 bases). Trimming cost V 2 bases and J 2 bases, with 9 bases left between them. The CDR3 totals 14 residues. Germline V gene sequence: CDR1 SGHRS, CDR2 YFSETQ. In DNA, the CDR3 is TGCGCCAGCAGCTTCGACGGGAACACAGATACGCAGTATTTT. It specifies CASSFDGNTDTQYF.

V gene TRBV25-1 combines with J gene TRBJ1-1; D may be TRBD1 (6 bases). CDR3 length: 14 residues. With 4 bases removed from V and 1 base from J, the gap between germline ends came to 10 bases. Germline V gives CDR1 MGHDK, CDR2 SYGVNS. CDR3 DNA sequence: TGTGCCAGCAGTGCCCAGGGGAGGAACACTGAAGCTTTCTTT. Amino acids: CASSAQGRNTEAFF.